A single sample gave rise to the 18 T cell receptor beta chains below, sequenced in a study of shared clonotypes between healthy human individuals. It was CD45RO-negative cells, positively selected for CCR7, that made up naive CD8 cells, with terminally differentiated effector memory CD45RA+ cells excluded. Clones were sequenced by immunoSEQ multiplex PCR, and TCRdb holds only the in-frame ones, with some missing. This sample yields around 2,100,000 clones, of which over 85% are seen a single time; 0.9% to 1.5% belongs to the top ten. Specimen: naive CD8+ T cells sorted from blood. The receptors were sampled from a man aged 18 to 30 in good health.

V and J are TRBV7-6 and TRBJ2-3; D may be TRBD2 (6 bases). V lost 5 bases, J lost 3 bases, and 12 bases lay in between. There are 14 residues in the CDR3. Germline CDR1 reads SGHVS; CDR2 reads FNYEAQ. The CDR3 sequence is CASSAETRTDTQYF. The CDR3 DNA is TGTGCCAGCAGCGCAGAGACTAGAACAGATACGCAGTATTTT.

The genes are TRBV7-9 and TRBJ2-5; 11 bases are a match to TRBD2. V trimming: 4 bases; J trimming: 0 bases; junction bases outside the gene matches: 1. Germline-derived CDR1 and CDR2 are SEHNR and FQNEAQ (reference sequence). There are 15 residues in the CDR3. In DNA form, the CDR3 reads TGTGCCAGCAGCTCGACTAGCGGGAACCAAGAGACCCAGTACTTC. This sequence encodes CASSSTSGNQETQYF. The variable domain in full, with the rest retrieved from reference TRBV7-9 and TRBJ2-5, is DTGVSQNPRHKITKRGQNVTFRCDPISEHNRLYWYRQTLGQGPEFLTYFQNEAQLEKSRLLSDRFSAERPKGSFSTLEIQRTEQGDSAMYLCASSSTSGNQETQYFGPGTRLLVL.

The V gene is TRBV30, the J gene TRBJ2-5; D remains ambiguous. Trimming took off 0 bases at V and 0 bases at J, with 8 bases between the two ends. Germline V gives CDR1 GTSNPN, CDR2 SVGIG (reference sequence). The CDR3 runs to 14 residues. The CDR3 loop reads CAWSVSLYQETQYF. The CDR3 DNA is TGTGCCTGGAGTGTCTCACTGTACCAAGAGACCCAGTACTTC.

The chain links TRBV7-9 to TRBJ2-2; D may be TRBD1 (5 bases). Germline V gene sequence: CDR1 SEHNR, CDR2 FQNEAQ (reference sequence). There are 15 residues in the CDR3. V lost 5 bases to trimming and J lost 1 base, with 11 bases between them. The DNA for the CDR3 is TGTGCCAGCAGCATAACAGACAGGAACACCGGGGAGCTGTTTTTT. As protein: CASSITDRNTGELFF.

The chain carries TRBV27 and TRBJ2-7; tentatively, D is TRBD1 (5 bases). Germline-derived CDR1 and CDR2 are MNHEY and SMNVEV (reference sequence). The CDR3 has 14 amino acids. V was trimmed by 2 bases and J by 8 bases, leaving 16 bases between them. CDR3 DNA sequence: TGTGCCAGCAGTTTAGGGCCCATAGGGGTGAAGCAGTACTTC. It translates to CASSLGPIGVKQYF.

V usage is TRBV19 and J usage is TRBJ1-2; TRBD1 agrees at 7 bases. Trimming took 8 bases from V and 8 from J; bases not matched to a gene: 5. CDR1 is LNHDA, CDR2 SQIVND, per germline (reference sequence). The CDR3 is 11 amino acids. The CDR3 sequence: CASDTGAGYTF. The CDR3 region has the DNA TGTGCCAGTGACACAGGGGCCGGCTACACCTTC.

The chain recombines TRBV5-4 with TRBJ2-7; 7 bases agree with TRBD1. V shed 3 bases, J shed 1 base, and the junction held 19 bases outside the gene matches. The CDR3 is 19 residues long. Per germline, CDR1 SGHNT and CDR2 YYREEE (reference sequence). The DNA for the CDR3 is TGTGCCAGCAGCTCAAGGGGGACAGCGGATTGGGTGCCTTCCTACGAGCAGTACTTC. It specifies CASSSRGTADWVPSYEQYF.

The V and J genes are TRBV5-4 and TRBJ1-2, with 7 bases matching TRBD1. The CDR3 length is 13 residues. CDR1 is SGHNT, CDR2 YYREEE, per germline (reference sequence). V lost 0 bases to trimming and J lost 7 bases; unmatched junction nucleotides: 3. CDR3: CASSLAGGGGYTF. CDR3 in DNA: TGTGCCAGCAGCTTGGCAGGGGGTGGTGGCTACACCTTC.

This clone was found once. The chain uses TRBV29-1 and TRBJ2-7; 9 bases fit TRBD1. CDR3 length: 14 residues. CDR1 is SQVTM and CDR2 is ANQGSEA in the germline V gene. V gave up 1 base and J gave up 5 bases; unmatched junction bases: 6. The CDR3 DNA reads TGCAGCGTTGAAGGACAGGGGGGTTCCGACGAGCAGTACTTC. This gives the protein CSVEGQGGSDEQYF.

The chain recombines TRBV7-9 with TRBJ2-3; 11 bases align to TRBD1. The germline V gene has CDR1 SEHNR and CDR2 FQNEAQ (reference sequence). V lost 5 bases, J lost 3 bases, and 7 bases stayed unmatched. CDR3 length: 16 residues. CDR3 DNA: TGTGCCAGCAGCAGAACCGGGACAGGGGGTACAGATACGCAGTATTTT. Protein sequence: CASSRTGTGGTDTQYF.

This sequence joins TRBV2 and TRBJ2-6; D is unresolved. The germline CDR1 and CDR2 sequences are SNHLY and FYNNEI. Between the trimmed V and J ends, which lost 1 base and 0 bases, there was a span of 10 bases. This CDR3 contains 17 residues. As DNA, the CDR3 is TGTGCCAGCAGTGAAGACCAGGCGCACTCTGGGGCCAACGTCCTGACTTTC. Translation: CASSEDQAHSGANVLTF. The full variable domain, with the rest looked up from reference TRBV2 and TRBJ2-6, is EPEVTQTPSHQVTQMGQEVILRCVPISNHLYFYWYRQILGQKVEFLVSFYNNEISEKSEIFDDQFSVERPDGSNFTLKIRSTKLEDSAMYFCASSEDQAHSGANVLTFGAGSRLTVL.

The chain combines TRBV9 with TRBJ2-3; TRBD1 matches at 10 bases. The V segment lost 6 bases and the J segment 1 base; nucleotides outside the gene matches: 2. There are 14 residues in the CDR3. The germline CDR1 and CDR2 sequences are SGDLS and YYNGEE. The CDR3 loop reads CASTDRGGTDTQYF. CDR3 nucleotides: TGTGCCAGCACGGACAGGGGGGGCACAGATACGCAGTATTTT.

The chain is built from TRBV28 and TRBJ2-2; 7 bases fit TRBD1. CDR3 length: 16 residues. The trim removed 6 bases at V and 6 bases at J, leaving 13 bases unmatched. Per the germline V gene, CDR1 is MDHEN and CDR2 is SYDVKM. The chain's CDR3 is CASSPARGLTAGELFF. In DNA form, the CDR3 reads TGTGCCAGCAGCCCTGCGAGGGGGCTAACAGCCGGGGAGCTGTTTTTT.

This chain joins TRBV28 and TRBJ2-7, with D possibly matching TRBD2 (6 bases). V lost 2 bases and J lost 2, with 13 bases in between. The CDR3 contains 15 residues. Germline V gene data show CDR1 as MDHEN and CDR2 as SYDVKM. The CDR3 bases are TGTGCCAGCAGTTTAGAGAGGGAGGTCCCCTACGAGCAGTACTTC. Amino acid sequence: CASSLEREVPYEQYF.

This chain links TRBV2 with TRBJ1-2; no firm D call. The germline V gene encodes CDR1 SNHLY and CDR2 FYNNEI. Trimming left V 7 bases short and J 4 bases short, with 7 bases between. The CDR3 is 11 amino acids. CDR3 in DNA: TGTGCCAGCACCGTAGTCTATGGCTACACCTTC. Its protein is CASTVVYGYTF. Full variable domain (outside the CDR3, taken from reference TRBV2 and TRBJ1-2): EPEVTQTPSHQVTQMGQEVILRCVPISNHLYFYWYRQILGQKVEFLVSFYNNEISEKSEIFDDQFSVERPDGSNFTLKIRSTKLEDSAMYFCASTVVYGYTFGSGTRLTVV.

This chain connects TRBV6-6 to TRBJ2-7; TRBD1 aligns across 7 bases. V shed 4 bases, J shed 5 bases, and the junction held 2 bases outside the gene matches. This CDR3 region has 12 residues. CDR1 MNHNY and CDR2 SVGAGI come from the germline V gene (reference sequence). The CDR3 protein is CASSLTGDEQYF. The CDR3, as DNA: TGTGCCAGCAGTTTAACAGGGGACGAGCAGTACTTC.

As for this clone: Additional DNA sequences in this sample encode the identical CDR3. The rearrangement uses TRBV11-2 and TRBJ2-7, with a tentative D call TRBD2 (6 bases). The V end lost 1 base, the J end lost 4 bases, and 14 bases lay between the germline ends. CDR3 length equals 15 residues. Germline CDR1 and CDR2: SGHAT and FQNNGV. The CDR3 region is CASSLGSGLSYEQYF. The CDR3 bases are TGTGCCAGCAGCTTAGGCTCAGGACTAAGTTACGAGCAGTACTTC.

The V gene is TRBV11-2, the J gene TRBJ1-4; D is unresolved. CDR3 length: 16 amino acids. V gave up 6 bases and J gave up 4 bases, with 18 bases separating them. Germline V lookup: CDR1 SGHAT, CDR2 FQNNGV. The DNA for the CDR3 is TGTGCCAGCAGTTCAGAGCGGGATCTAATTAATGAAAAACTGTTTTTT. Translating it yields CASSSERDLINEKLFF.